These T cell receptor beta chains were read from a single sample in a study of cytomegalovirus exposure and HLA in healthy donors. Only in-frame clones appear in the TCRdb table, and some are missing; sequencing was by immunoSEQ multiplex PCR. The table lists roughly 100,000 clones, approximately 86% of them singletons. The sequenced material came from PBMCs. The receptors originated from a woman between 18 and 29 years old in good health and CMV-seropositive. CDR3s include the opening cysteine and the closing phenylalanine or tryptophan. The D gene is left open where the match is weak. Clone size is not always given. Where it is, it says once, few, many or a class for expanded clones.

TRBJ2-2,TRBD2,TRBV7-9,-,CASSQYRASGKTNTGELFF,TGTGCCAGCAGCCAATACAGAGCTAGCGGGAAGACGAACACCGGGGAGCTGTTTTTT
TRBJ2-3,TRBD2,TRBV7-2,-,CASSLAGGWADTQYF,TGTGCCAGCAGCTTAGCGGGGGGGTGGGCAGATACGCAGTATTTT
TRBJ2-3,-,TRBV10-3,-,CAINPNPQLGLNTQYF,TGTGCCATCAACCCGAACCCCCAGTTGGGGCTTAATACGCAGTATTTT
TRBJ2-7,TRBD2,TRBV5-1,-,CASSSGSKYEQYF,TGCGCCAGCTCTAGCGGGAGCAAATACGAGCAGTACTTC
TRBJ1-3,-,TRBV5-1,-,CASSSDSSGNTIYF,TGCGCCAGCAGCTCCGACAGCTCTGGAAACACCATATATTTT
TRBJ1-5,-,TRBV10-1,few,CASSEGTSQPQHF,TGCGCCAGCAGTGAGGGTACCAGTCAGCCCCAGCATTTT
TRBJ2-7,-,TRBV5-5,few,CASSEGLPAYEQYF,TGTGCCAGCAGCGAGGGACTCCCAGCCTACGAGCAGTACTTC
TRBJ2-1,TRBD1,TRBV6-5,once,CASRQGGDEQFF,TGTGCCAGCCGACAGGGGGGCGATGAGCAGTTCTTC
TRBJ1-4,-,TRBV5-1,-,CASSGGRPGEKLFF,TGCGCCAGCAGTGGGGGCAGGCCAGGGGAAAAACTGTTTTTT
TRBJ2-7,TRBD2,TRBV28,-,CASRSGRALYEQYF,TGTGCCAGCAGGAGCGGGAGGGCCCTCTACGAGCAGTACTTC
TRBJ1-2,-,TRBV6-4,-,CATSPGAMAGYTF,TGTGCCACCTCCCCAGGGGCTATGGCTGGCTACACCTTC
TRBJ2-5,TRBD1,TRBV28,-,CASSPPGQQETQYF,TGTGCCAGCAGTCCCCCGGGACAGCAAGAGACCCAGTACTTC
TRBJ1-1,TRBD1,TRBV29-1,-,CSAAQGARTEAFF,TGCAGCGCAGCCCAGGGGGCGCGCACTGAAGCTTTCTTT
TRBJ2-3,TRBD1,TRBV30,-,CAWSITGGSRDTQYF,TGTGCCTGGAGCATTACAGGGGGCTCCCGAGATACGCAGTATTTT